Reported below is one T cell receptor beta chain. This entry comes from a study of OX40 agonist ivuxolimab in advanced cancers. Study summary: One hepatocellular carcinoma and a couple of cutaneous melanoma patients partially responded.

Some clones are missing from TCRdb's copy, which holds only in-frame ones; the method was immunoSEQ multiplex PCR. This repertoire shows about 88,000 clones, about 83% found once; its top ten account for about 1.5%. This receptor was obtained from an adult with an advanced solid tumor such as melanoma, head and neck, liver or kidney cancer. Material: CD4+ or CD8+ T cells sorted from blood, obtained in a trial of the OX40 agonist ivuxolimab.

The DNA of the CDR3 is TGCGCCAGCAGCACGGACAGTGTGACTGAAGCTTTCTTT. Its translation is CASSTDSVTEAFF. V and J are TRBV5-1 and TRBJ1-1; perhaps TRBD1 as D (6 bases). The length of the CDR3 is 13 residues. Trimming took 4 bases from V and 5 from J, leaving 12 bases between them. Germline values: CDR1 SGHRS, CDR2 YFSETQ.